This T cell receptor (beta chain) emerged from a study of cytomegalovirus exposure and HLA in healthy donors. Broader study findings: The listing of some 170 TCR beta chains classed them as cytomegalovirus-associated. The authors confirmed in vitro that a few CMV-associated chains were specific for CMV antigens. Usually a TCR sequence was rare, but some public TCRs were found in many donors.

Using immunoSEQ multiplex PCR, the repertoire was profiled, and TCRdb retains in-frame clones only, with some absent. The sample comprises some 70,000 clones, around 89% of which are singletons, and approximately 1.5% rests with the top ten. These donors were members of the 120-subject validation cohort, a group separate from the approximately 620-subject first cohort. This clone has just a few counts. As yet, its antigen is unknown. The V gene end was trimmed by 7 bases and the J gene end by 8 bases; junction bases not matched to a gene: 7. This CDR3 is 12 amino acids long. Per the germline V gene, CDR1 is MNHNS and CDR2 is SASEGT.

The sequencing input was PBMCs. The clonotype originates from a woman younger than 35 in good health and CMV-seronegative. The V call is TRBV6-1, the J call TRBJ1-2; 7 nucleotides align to TRBD1. The CDR3 region is CASIQGDEGYTF. The CDR3 region has the DNA TGTGCCAGCATTCAGGGGGATGAAGGCTACACCTTC.